One and the same sample provided the 9 T cell receptor beta chains below, sequenced in a study of T cells in localized non-small cell lung cancer. Assay used: immunoSEQ multiplex PCR; TCRdb lists only in-frame clones, some missing. This repertoire shows 65,000 or so clones, 81% found once; its top ten account for about 4.5%. The specimen was PBMCs, collected before any cancer treatment. Every receptor here comes from a man aged 40-75 years with stage II lung adenocarcinoma.

V is TRBV7-3 and J is TRBJ2-1; 10 nucleotides agree with TRBD1. The CDR3 length is 14 residues. V gave up 2 bases and J gave up 6 bases; unmatched junction bases: 1. Germline CDR1 SGHTA, CDR2 FQGTGA. The CDR3 protein is CASSLGTGANEQFF. The CDR3 nucleotides read TGTGCCAGCAGCTTAGGGACAGGGGCCAATGAGCAGTTCTTC.

The rearrangement links TRBV9 to TRBJ1-4; D is possibly TRBD1 (5 bases). In germline, CDR1 is SGDLS, CDR2 YYNGEE. CDR3 length: 14 amino acids. Trimming left V 0 bases short and J 4 bases short, with 7 bases between. The CDR3 region is CASSVGGVNEKLFF. The CDR3 coding sequence is TGTGCCAGCAGCGTAGGAGGGGTTAATGAAAAACTGTTTTTT.

This chain links TRBV6-1 with TRBJ2-7; D unclear. This CDR3 is 15 amino acids long. V was cut by 0 bases and J by 0 bases, with 9 bases left in between. Germline CDR1 and CDR2: MNHNS and SASEGT. The CDR3 region has the DNA TGTGCCAGCAGTGAAGCAACCGTCAGCTCCTACGAGCAGTACTTC. This sequence encodes CASSEATVSSYEQYF.

The chain joins TRBV4-1 to TRBJ1-2; a possible D gene is TRBD1 (5 bases). Per the germline V gene, CDR1 is MGHRA and CDR2 is YSYEKL. This CDR3 contains 16 residues. Deletions cut 0 bases from V and 0 bases from J, with 11 bases between. The CDR3 nucleotides read TGCGCCAGCAGCCAAGACAGGACACCTACTAACTATGGCTACACCTTC. This codes for CASSQDRTPTNYGYTF.

This clone has a single count. This chain links TRBV13 with TRBJ2-6, with D perhaps matching TRBD1 or TRBD2 (6 bases each). Germline V gene sequence: CDR1 PRHDT, CDR2 FYEKMQ (reference sequence). This CDR3 is 16 amino acids long. V gave up 7 bases and J gave up 4 bases, with 17 bases separating them. The CDR3 sequence is CASTSWGASGANVLTF. DNA of the CDR3: TGTGCCAGCACTTCTTGGGGGGCGTCGGGGGCCAACGTCCTGACTTTC.

This chain connects TRBV10-3 to TRBJ2-7; TRBD1 aligns across 8 bases. Trimming at V came to 7 bases and at J to 5 bases, leaving 10 bases not matched to a gene. The CDR3 is 14 amino acids. Germline values: CDR1 ENHRY, CDR2 SYGVKD. The CDR3 sequence is CAITSRGQGHEQYF. As DNA, the CDR3 is TGTGCCATCACCTCTCGAGGACAGGGCCACGAGCAGTACTTC.

The genes are TRBV5-6 and TRBJ1-3; D is unclear. CDR3 size: 13 residues. Germline V gives CDR1 SGHDT, CDR2 YYEEEE. V lost 0 bases, J lost 3 bases, and 4 bases lay in between. The CDR3 DNA sequence: TGTGCCAGCAGCTTGGGACTTGGAAACACCATATATTTT. This sequence encodes CASSLGLGNTIYF.

The table lists this clone with a count of one. This chain uses TRBV2 with TRBJ1-5, with D possibly TRBD1 on 5 matching bases. CDR3 size: 14 residues. Germline lookup yields CDR1 SNHLY and CDR2 FYNNEI. V lost 4 bases and J 0 bases, leaving 7 bases between the germline ends. The CDR3 DNA sequence: TGTGCCAGCAGTGGAGGGGTTAGCAATCAGCCCCAGCATTTT. Encoded protein: CASSGGVSNQPQHF.

J is TRBJ2-5 and V is TRBV5-1; 15 nucleotides align to TRBD2. The CDR3 is 16 residues long. V lost 2 bases, J lost 5 bases, and 4 bases stayed unmatched. The germline CDR1 and CDR2 sequences are SGHRS and YFSETQ. For the CDR3, the DNA is TGCGCCAGCAGCTTCGGACTAGCGGGAGGGGGGGAGACCCAGTACTTC. The encoded protein is CASSFGLAGGGETQYF.